This T cell receptor (beta chain) was sequenced during a study of T-cell memory formation after mild COVID-19 (dated by TCRdb to the early 2020s). At the level of the whole study: TCR sequence clusters from the two donors were found to be largely donor specific. The cohort was made up of two young adult volunteers, one female and one male, who were previously healthy. T-cell clones expanding and contracting after mild COVID-19 in a couple of donors were tracked by longitudinal TCRalpha and TCRbeta repertoire sequencing. General conclusions and limits of the study: Whether the second-wave clones peaking on day 37 were SARS-CoV-2 specific was not confirmed. The study covered only a couple of mild cases, and larger cohorts including severe cases with pre-infection samples were considered necessary. Contracting CD4+ clones were located mainly in the CM and EM memory subsets, whereas CD8+ clones were found to be enriched in EMRA. The detection of some responding clones in pre-infection memory suggests that pre-existing cross-reactive memory T cells joined the SARS-CoV-2 response. Clones that contracted from day 15 to 85 showed balanced CD4/CD8 phenotypes, whereas a second wave of clones that expanded from day 15 to 37 leaned towards CD4+.

The table lists this clonotype with a few counts. Its antigen is currently not known. No much larger clonotype is one base removed from it; base qualities were not supplied. Trimming at the junction amounts to 5 bases on V and 0 bases on J, and the germline ends lie 8 bases apart. CDR1 GTSNPN and CDR2 SVGIG were looked up in the germline V gene (reference sequence). The CDR3 goes from the cysteine to the phenylalanine over 13 residues. Kept here is only the CDR3 DNA, which spans 39 bases and is read in frame from base 1. Sequencer: Illumina NovaSeq 6000. TCRalpha and TCRbeta cDNA libraries were constructed by 5'RACE with constant-segment primers, with sample barcodes and unique molecular identifiers being introduced. Trizol reagent was used to extract RNA from every sample. The libraries were amplified in two PCR steps, and the second step added a second sample barcode and Illumina TruSeq adapters. Sequencing of libraries was performed on an Illumina NovaSeq with 2 x 150 bp paired-end reads. Regarding the original processing steps: The reads were demultiplexed and collapsed into UMI-guided consensus sequences using migec v1.2.7. Using mixcr v2.1.11, UMI consensuses were aligned to TRA and TRB V and J templates and then assembled into clonotypes. Clonotypes were classified as expanded or contracted when called significant by both edgeR and NoisET, with noise models trained on biological replicates. For edgeR calls, the cutoffs were a false discovery rate-adjusted p below 0.01 and a log2 fold-change threshold of 1. As an exploratory analysis of dynamics, max-normalized trajectories of the 1000 most abundant clonotypes were examined by PCA with hierarchical clustering. The CD4 or CD8 phenotype of responding clones was assigned using the separately sequenced CD4+ and CD8+ repertoires. TCRdb applied fastp at Q25 and MiXCR to the public reads, then kept only in-frame beta chains. Duplicate CDR3 protein sequences are folded into a single record with the most common DNA and genes. These V and J calls originate from TCRdb's pipeline instead of the authors' own analysis. The sample has 250,000 to 300,000 distinct CDR3 sequences on record, 15% to 20% of them singletons. The biggest ten clones account for roughly 22% of the sample.

Ficoll-Paque density gradient centrifugation was used to isolate PBMCs. Material for sequencing was PBMCs or a T cell subset sorted from them (not recorded which). The rearrangement combines TRBV30 with TRBJ1-3; the D gene lacks a confident call. The origin of this receptor is a man younger than 35 who had mild COVID-19 (a few samples of this study predate the infection). The sample titles of this study are shuffled in the database, so cell type and time point are left out; the donor was told from shared clones. The nucleotide sequence reads as follows: TGTGCCTGGGATACCTCCTCTGGAAACACCATATATTTT. This is translated as CAWDTSSGNTIYF. Supplemented by the reference TRBV30 and TRBJ1-3 proteins around the CDR3, the complete variable domain is SQTIHQWPATLVQPVGSPLSLECTVEGTSNPNLYWYRQAAGRGLQLLFYSVGIGQISSEVPQNLSASRPQDRQFILSSKKLLLSDSGFYLCAWDTSSGNTIYFGEGSWLTVV.